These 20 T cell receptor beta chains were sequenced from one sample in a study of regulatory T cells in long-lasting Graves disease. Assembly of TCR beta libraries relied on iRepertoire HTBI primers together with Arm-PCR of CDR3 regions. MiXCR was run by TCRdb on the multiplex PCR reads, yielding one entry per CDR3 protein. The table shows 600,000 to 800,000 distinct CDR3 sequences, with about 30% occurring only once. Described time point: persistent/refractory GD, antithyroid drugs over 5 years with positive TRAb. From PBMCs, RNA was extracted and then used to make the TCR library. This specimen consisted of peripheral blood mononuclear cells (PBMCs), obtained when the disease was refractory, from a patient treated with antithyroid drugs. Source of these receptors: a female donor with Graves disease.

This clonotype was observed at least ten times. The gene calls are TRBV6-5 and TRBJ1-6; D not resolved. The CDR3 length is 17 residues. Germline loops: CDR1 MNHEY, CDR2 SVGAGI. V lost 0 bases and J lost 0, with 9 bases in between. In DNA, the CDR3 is TGTGCCAGCAGTTACTCGCTGGGAAACTCCTATAATTCACCCCTCCACTTT. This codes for CASSYSLGNSYNSPLHF.

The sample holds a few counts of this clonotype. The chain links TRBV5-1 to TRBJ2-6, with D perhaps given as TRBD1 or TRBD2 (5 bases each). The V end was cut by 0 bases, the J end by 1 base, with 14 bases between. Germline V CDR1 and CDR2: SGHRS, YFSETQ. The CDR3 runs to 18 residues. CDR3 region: CASSLVGVTISGANVLTF. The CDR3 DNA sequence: TGCGCCAGCAGCTTGGTGGGGGTCACCATATCTGGGGCCAACGTCCTGACTTTC.

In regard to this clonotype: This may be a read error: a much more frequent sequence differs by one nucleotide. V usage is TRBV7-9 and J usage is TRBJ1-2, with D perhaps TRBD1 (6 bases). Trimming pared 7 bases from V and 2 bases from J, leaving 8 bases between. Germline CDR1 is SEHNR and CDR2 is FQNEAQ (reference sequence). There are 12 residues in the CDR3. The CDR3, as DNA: TGTGCCAGCAACACAGGGAACTATGGCTACACCTTC. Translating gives CASNTGNYGYTF. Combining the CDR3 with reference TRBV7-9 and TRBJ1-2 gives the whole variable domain DTGVSQNPRHKITKRGQNVTFRCDPISEHNRLYWYRQTLGQGPEFLTYFQNEAQLEKSRLLSDRFSAERPKGSFSTLEIQRTEQGDSAMYLCASNTGNYGYTFGSGTRLTVV.

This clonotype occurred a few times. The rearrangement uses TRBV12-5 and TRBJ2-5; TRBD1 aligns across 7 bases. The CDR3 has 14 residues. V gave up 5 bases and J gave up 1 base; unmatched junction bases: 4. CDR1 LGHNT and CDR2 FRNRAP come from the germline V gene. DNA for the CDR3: TGTGCTAGTGGTCTGACAGGGCTCCAAGAGACCCAGTACTTC. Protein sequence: CASGLTGLQETQYF.

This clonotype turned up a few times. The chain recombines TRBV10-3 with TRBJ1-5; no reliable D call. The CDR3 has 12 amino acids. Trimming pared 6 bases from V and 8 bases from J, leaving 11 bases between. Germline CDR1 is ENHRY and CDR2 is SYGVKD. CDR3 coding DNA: TGTGCCATCAGCGACGGAGACAAGCCCCAGCATTTT. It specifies CAISDGDKPQHF.

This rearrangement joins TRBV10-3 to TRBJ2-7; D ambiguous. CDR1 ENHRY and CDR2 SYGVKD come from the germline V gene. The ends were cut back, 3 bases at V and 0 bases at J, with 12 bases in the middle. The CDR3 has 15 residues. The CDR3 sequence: CAISEFRQDSYEQYF. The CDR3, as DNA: TGTGCCATCAGTGAATTCCGACAAGACTCCTACGAGCAGTACTTC.

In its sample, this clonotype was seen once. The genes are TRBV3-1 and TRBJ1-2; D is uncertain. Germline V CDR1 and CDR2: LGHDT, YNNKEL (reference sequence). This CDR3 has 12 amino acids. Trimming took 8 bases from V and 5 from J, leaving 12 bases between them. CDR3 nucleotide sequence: TGTGCCAGCGGTATGCCGCCTTATGGCTACACCTTC. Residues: CASGMPPYGYTF.

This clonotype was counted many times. The chain's CDR3 is CASSPRGGARNTEAFF. CDR3 nucleotide sequence: TGTGCCAGCAGTCCCCGAGGGGGGGCTAGGAACACTGAAGCTTTCTTT. The chain joins TRBV2 to TRBJ1-1; the D gene is possibly TRBD1 (6 bases). Per the germline V gene, CDR1 is SNHLY and CDR2 is FYNNEI. This CDR3 region has 16 residues. V gave up 5 bases and J gave up 1 base, with 17 bases separating them.

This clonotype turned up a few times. DNA for the CDR3: TGTGCCAGCAGTTACCCCAGCAGGGGGGTCGAAGCTTTCTTT. It encodes CASSYPSRGVEAFF. J is TRBJ1-1 and V is TRBV6-5; 7 bases fit TRBD1. Per the germline V gene, CDR1 is MNHEY and CDR2 is SVGAGI. Trimming removed 2 bases from V and 8 bases from J; junction bases left unmatched: 8. This CDR3 spans 14 amino acids.

The CDR3 reads CASSQVESKAFF. The CDR3 nucleotides read TGTGCCAGCAGCCAAGTGGAGAGTAAAGCTTTCTTT. The chain recombines TRBV3-1 with TRBJ1-1, with D unclear. The CDR3 has 12 residues. The germline V and J ends were trimmed by 1 base and 9 bases, with 9 bases remaining between them. CDR1 is LGHDT, CDR2 YNNKEL, per germline (reference sequence).

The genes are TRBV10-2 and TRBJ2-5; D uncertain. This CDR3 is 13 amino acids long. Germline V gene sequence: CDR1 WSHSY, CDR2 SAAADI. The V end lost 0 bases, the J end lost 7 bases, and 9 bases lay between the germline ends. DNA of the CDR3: TGCGCCAGCAGTGAGTCTACCAGTGGGACCCAGTACTTC. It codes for CASSESTSGTQYF.

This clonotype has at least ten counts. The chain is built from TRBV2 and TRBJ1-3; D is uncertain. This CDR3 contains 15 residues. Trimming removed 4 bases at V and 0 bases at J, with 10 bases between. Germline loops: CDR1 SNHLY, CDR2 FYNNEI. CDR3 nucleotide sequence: TGTGCCAGCAGTGCAACGGCTAGCTCTGGAAACACCATATATTTT. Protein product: CASSATASSGNTIYF.

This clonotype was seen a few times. CDR3: CATSRFRQGIREKLFF. The CDR3 DNA reads TGTGCCACCAGCAGATTCCGACAGGGGATAAGAGAAAAACTGTTTTTT. The chain combines TRBV15 with TRBJ1-4; TRBD1 matches at 8 bases. CDR1 and CDR2 from the germline V gene are LNHNV and YYDKDF (reference sequence). There are 16 residues in the CDR3. After removal of 2 bases from V and 8 bases from J, the junction contained 10 bases not matched to a gene.

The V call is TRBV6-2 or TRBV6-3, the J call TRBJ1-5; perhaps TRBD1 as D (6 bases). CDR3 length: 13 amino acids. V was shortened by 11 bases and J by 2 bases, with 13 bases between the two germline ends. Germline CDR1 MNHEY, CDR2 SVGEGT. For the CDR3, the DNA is TGTGCCGTCAGGGGATACGGCAATCAGCCCCAGCATTTT. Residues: CAVRGYGNQPQHF.

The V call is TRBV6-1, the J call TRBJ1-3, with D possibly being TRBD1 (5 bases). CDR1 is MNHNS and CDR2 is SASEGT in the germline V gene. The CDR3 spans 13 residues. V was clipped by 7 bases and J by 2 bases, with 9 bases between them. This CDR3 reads CASTAGPGNTIYF. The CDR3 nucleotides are TGTGCCAGCACCGCAGGGCCTGGAAACACCATATATTTT.

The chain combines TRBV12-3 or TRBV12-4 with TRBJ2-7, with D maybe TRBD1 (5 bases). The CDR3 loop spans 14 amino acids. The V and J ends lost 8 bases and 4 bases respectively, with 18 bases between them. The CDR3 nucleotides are TGTGCCAGCGGTTGGCTAGACAGTGGGTACGAGCAGTACTTC. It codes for CASGWLDSGYEQYF.

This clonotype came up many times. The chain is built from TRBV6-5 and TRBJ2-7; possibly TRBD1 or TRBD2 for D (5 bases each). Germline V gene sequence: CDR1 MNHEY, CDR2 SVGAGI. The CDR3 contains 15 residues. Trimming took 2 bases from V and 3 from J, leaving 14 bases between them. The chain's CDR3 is CASSYSRDPNYEQYF. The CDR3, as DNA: TGTGCCAGCAGTTACAGCCGGGACCCTAACTACGAGCAGTACTTC.

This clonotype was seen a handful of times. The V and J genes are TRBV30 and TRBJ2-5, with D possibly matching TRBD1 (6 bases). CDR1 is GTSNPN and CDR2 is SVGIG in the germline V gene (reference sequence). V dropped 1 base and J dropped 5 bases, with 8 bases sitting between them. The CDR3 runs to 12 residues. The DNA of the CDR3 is TGTGCCTGGAGTGACAGGGATGAGACCCAGTACTTC. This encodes CAWSDRDETQYF.

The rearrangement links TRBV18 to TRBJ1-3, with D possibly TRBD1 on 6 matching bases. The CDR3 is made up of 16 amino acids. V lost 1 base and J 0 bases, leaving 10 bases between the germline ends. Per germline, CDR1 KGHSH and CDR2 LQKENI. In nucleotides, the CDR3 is TGTGCCAGCTCACCACGTCAGGGGCTCTCTGGAAACACCATATATTTT. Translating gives CASSPRQGLSGNTIYF.

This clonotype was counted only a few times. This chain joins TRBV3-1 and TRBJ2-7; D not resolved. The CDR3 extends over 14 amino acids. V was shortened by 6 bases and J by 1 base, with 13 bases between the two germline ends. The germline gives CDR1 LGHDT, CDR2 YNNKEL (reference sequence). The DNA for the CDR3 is TGTGCCAGCAGTTCCCGACCCTTATCCTACGAGCAGTACTTC. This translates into CASSSRPLSYEQYF.